Below, 11 T cell receptor beta chains from the same sample are listed, as sequenced in a study of T cells in tuberculosis (dated by TCRdb to the late 2010s). Libraries were made using the immunoSEQ multiplex PCR assay. TCRdb retrieved this table from immuneACCESS and kept in-frame rearrangements only. Not all clones are present; in checked studies, unresolved V genes account for under half, and no reason is known for the remainder. The sample includes around 30,000 clones, with 93% observed a single time. The top ten clonotypes cover about an eighth of the sample. According to the study, the label for this sample's time point signals: new active TB diagnosis, blood taken before or within 7 days of starting treatment. Sequenced material: PBMCs, taken at tuberculosis diagnosis. The origin of the receptors is an adult with tuberculosis.

This clone was counted between two and nine times. The chain has TRBV7-8 and TRBJ1-1; D not resolved. The CDR3 runs to 15 residues. Trimming pared 1 base from V and 5 bases from J, leaving 14 bases between. CDR1 and CDR2 (germline): SGHVS, FQNEAQ. The CDR3, as DNA: TGTGCCAGCAGCTTAGGGATTAGGTCGGGAACTGAAGCTTTCTTT. Protein: CASSLGIRSGTEAFF.

V gene TRBV9 combines with J gene TRBJ2-7; 7 bases line up with TRBD1. The germline gives CDR1 SGDLS, CDR2 YYNGEE. The CDR3 is made up of 15 amino acids. The V gene end was trimmed by 2 bases and the J gene end by 2 bases; junction bases not matched to a gene: 7. CDR3 bases: TGTGCCAGCAGCGTTAGGGACAGCTTTACCTACGAGCAGTACTTC. This codes for CASSVRDSFTYEQYF.

This clone came up once. The rearrangement links TRBV11-2 to TRBJ2-3; weak D call: TRBD2 (5 bases). The V gene lost 8 bases and the J gene lost 1 base, with 13 bases spanning the gap. Looked up from germline, CDR1 is SGHAT and CDR2 is FQNNGV. This CDR3 is built from 14 residues. The CDR3 spells CASSREVRTDTQYF. Written as DNA, the CDR3 is TGTGCCAGCTCTCGGGAAGTCCGCACAGATACGCAGTATTTT.

The chain has TRBV6-5 and TRBJ2-1, with 13 bases matching TRBD2. V lost 6 bases to trimming and J lost 10 bases; unmatched junction nucleotides: 3. The CDR3 covers 13 residues. Germline CDR1 MNHEY, CDR2 SVGAGI. As DNA, the CDR3 is TGTGCCAGCAGGTTGGGACTAGCGGGAGAGCAGTTCTTC. Encoded protein: CASRLGLAGEQFF.

This chain's CDR3 is CASSLGQGPHNEQFF. The DNA of the CDR3 is TGCGCCAGCAGCTTGGGACAGGGCCCCCACAATGAGCAGTTCTTC. The chain recombines TRBV5-1 with TRBJ2-1, with 7 bases identical to TRBD1. Germline CDR1 SGHRS, CDR2 YFSETQ. This CDR3 comprises 15 residues. V trimming: 0 bases; J trimming: 5 bases; junction bases outside the gene matches: 5.

The J gene is TRBJ1-1, the V gene TRBV29-1, with D maybe TRBD1 (6 bases). The germline V gene encodes CDR1 SQVTM and CDR2 ANQGSEA. This CDR3 comprises 14 residues. Trimming cost V 5 bases and J 1 base, with 14 bases left between them. The CDR3 spells CSVPRGQKNTEAFF. The DNA for the CDR3 is TGCAGCGTTCCCCGAGGACAGAAGAACACTGAAGCTTTCTTT.

The chain combines TRBV18 with TRBJ1-5; D ambiguous. V shed 3 bases and J shed 6 bases, with 9 bases lying between them. Germline CDR1 KGHSH, CDR2 LQKENI. The CDR3 totals 13 residues. The CDR3 sequence: CASSPGDGQPQHF. The CDR3 region has the DNA TGTGCCAGCTCACCCGGTGATGGTCAGCCCCAGCATTTT.

The gene calls are TRBV25-1 and TRBJ1-3, with 8 bases lining up with TRBD1. After removal of 3 bases from V and 4 bases from J, the junction contained 5 bases not matched to a gene. CDR1 is MGHDK and CDR2 is SYGVNS in the germline V gene. CDR3 size: 15 residues. The CDR3 DNA reads TGTGCCAGCAGTGAGGCCAGGGGGCCCGGAAACACCATATATTTT. Residues: CASSEARGPGNTIYF. Complete variable domain (other parts from reference TRBV25-1 and TRBJ1-3): EADIYQTPRYLVIGTGKKITLECSQTMGHDKMYWYQQDPGMELHLIHYSYGVNSTEKGDLSSESTVSRIRTEHFPLTLESARPSHTSQYLCASSEARGPGNTIYFGEGSWLTVV.

This clone was observed a single time. The chain employs TRBV4-1 and TRBJ2-7; weak D call: TRBD1 (5 bases). Germline values: CDR1 MGHRA, CDR2 YSYEKL. The CDR3 totals 15 residues. V was shortened by 9 bases and J by 2 bases, with 20 bases between the two germline ends. The CDR3 loop is CASKQSLSGTYEQYF. The DNA for the CDR3 is TGCGCCAGTAAGCAGTCGCTTTCAGGGACCTACGAGCAGTACTTC.

CDR3 sequence (DNA): TGTGCCAGTAGTATTGGACTAGCGGGGGGGAATGAGCAGTTCTTC. This gives the protein CASSIGLAGGNEQFF. The chain recombines TRBV19 with TRBJ2-1; 15 bases align to TRBD2. The trim removed 3 bases at V and 7 bases at J, leaving 1 base unmatched. The germline V gene has CDR1 LNHDA and CDR2 SQIVND (reference sequence). This CDR3 spans 15 amino acids.

The chain combines TRBV6-5 with TRBJ1-2, with 9 positions matching TRBD1. V shed 8 bases, J shed 3 bases, and the junction held 7 bases outside the gene matches. The CDR3 totals 14 residues. CDR1 MNHEY and CDR2 SVGAGI come from the germline V gene. CDR3 sequence reads: CASGRQGVHYGYTF. The CDR3, as DNA: TGTGCCAGCGGACGACAGGGGGTTCACTATGGCTACACCTTC.